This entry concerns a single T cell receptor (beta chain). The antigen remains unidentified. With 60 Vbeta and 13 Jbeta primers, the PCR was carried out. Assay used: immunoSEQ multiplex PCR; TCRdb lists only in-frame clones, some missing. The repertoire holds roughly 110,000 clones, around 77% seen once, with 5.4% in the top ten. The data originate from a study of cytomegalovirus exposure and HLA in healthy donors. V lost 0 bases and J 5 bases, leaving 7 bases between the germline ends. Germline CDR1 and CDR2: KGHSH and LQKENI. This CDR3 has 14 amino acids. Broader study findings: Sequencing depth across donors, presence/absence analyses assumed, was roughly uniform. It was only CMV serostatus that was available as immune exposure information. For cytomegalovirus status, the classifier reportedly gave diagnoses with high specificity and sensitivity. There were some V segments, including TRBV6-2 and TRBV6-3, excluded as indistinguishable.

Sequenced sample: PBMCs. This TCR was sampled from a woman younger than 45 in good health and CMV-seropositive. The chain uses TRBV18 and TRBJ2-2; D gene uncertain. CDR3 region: CASSPPVETGELFF. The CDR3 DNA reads TGTGCCAGCTCACCACCTGTTGAGACCGGGGAGCTGTTTTTT.